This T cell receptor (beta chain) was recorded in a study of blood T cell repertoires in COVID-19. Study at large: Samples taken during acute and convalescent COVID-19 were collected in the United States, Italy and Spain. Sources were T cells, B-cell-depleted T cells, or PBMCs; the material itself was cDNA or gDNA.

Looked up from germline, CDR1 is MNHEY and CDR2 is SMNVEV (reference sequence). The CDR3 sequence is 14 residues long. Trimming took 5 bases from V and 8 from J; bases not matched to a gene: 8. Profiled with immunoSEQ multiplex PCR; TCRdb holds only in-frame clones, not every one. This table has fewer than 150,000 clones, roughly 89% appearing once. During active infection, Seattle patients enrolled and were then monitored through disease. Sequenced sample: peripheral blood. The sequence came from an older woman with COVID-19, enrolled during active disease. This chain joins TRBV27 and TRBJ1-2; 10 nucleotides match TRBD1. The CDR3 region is CASSPRQGAWGYTF. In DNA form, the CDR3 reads TGTGCCAGCAGTCCGCGACAGGGGGCGTGGGGCTACACCTTC.